The TCR beta chain under discussion was sequenced for a study of tumor-infiltrating lymphocytes in primary liver carcinoma. From around 500 ng total RNA, TCR beta cDNA was generated with a primer in the constant region. Researchers made the TCR beta libraries by running three nested multiplex PCR rounds with slightly modified ARM-PCR. TCRdb analysed the multiplex PCR reads with MiXCR anew, one entry per CDR3 protein. Here the sample spans around 100,000 distinct CDR3 sequences, around three quarters being singletons. Joint extraction of RNA and DNA used about 17-30 mg of bulk tissue that was unsorted. The clonotype was recovered from a woman aged 55-70 years with primary liver carcinoma and hepatitis B virus infection. Input material: liver tumor tissue from sampling region 5. This sample's subset: tumor region T5, tumor centre.

CDR3 sequence (DNA): TGTGCCAGCGTGACCGAGAACACTGAAGCTTTCTTT. Translation: CASVTENTEAFF. The chain is built from TRBV7-9 and TRBJ1-1; D not resolved. Trimming left V 8 bases short and J 1 base short, with 8 bases between. The CDR3 has 12 residues. The germline gives CDR1 SEHNR, CDR2 FQNEAQ (reference sequence).